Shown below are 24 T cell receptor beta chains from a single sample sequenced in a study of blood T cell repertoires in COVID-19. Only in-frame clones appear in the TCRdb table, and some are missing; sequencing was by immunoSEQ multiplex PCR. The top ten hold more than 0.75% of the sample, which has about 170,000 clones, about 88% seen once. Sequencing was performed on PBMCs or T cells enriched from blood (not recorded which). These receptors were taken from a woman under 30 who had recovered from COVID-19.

The DNA for the CDR3 is TGTGCCAGCAGTTCCCTCGTCAATGAGCAGTTCTTC. Encoded protein: CASSSLVNEQFF. The gene calls are TRBV28 and TRBJ2-1; no definite D call. The CDR3 extends over 12 amino acids. V lost 4 bases and J lost 6, with 7 bases in between. The germline CDR1 and CDR2 sequences are MDHEN and SYDVKM. Variable domain in full (rest from reference TRBV28 and TRBJ2-1): DVKVTQSSRYLVKRTGEKVFLECVQDMDHENMFWYRQDPGLGLRLIYFSYDVKMKEKGDIPEGYSVSREKKERFSLILESASTNQTSMYLCASSSLVNEQFFGPGTRLTVL.

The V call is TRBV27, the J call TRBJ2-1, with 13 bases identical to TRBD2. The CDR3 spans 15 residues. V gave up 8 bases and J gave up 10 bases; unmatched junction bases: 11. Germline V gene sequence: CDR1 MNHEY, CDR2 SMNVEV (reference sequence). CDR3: CASLPLAGGRGEQFF. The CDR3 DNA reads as TGTGCCAGCTTGCCACTAGCGGGAGGGAGAGGGGAGCAGTTCTTC.

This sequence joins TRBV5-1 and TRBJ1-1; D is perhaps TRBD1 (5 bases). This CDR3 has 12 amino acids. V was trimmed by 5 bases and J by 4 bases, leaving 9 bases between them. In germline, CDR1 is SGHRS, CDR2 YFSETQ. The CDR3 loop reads CASRGGSTEAFF. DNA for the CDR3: TGCGCCAGCAGGGGGGGGAGCACTGAAGCTTTCTTT.

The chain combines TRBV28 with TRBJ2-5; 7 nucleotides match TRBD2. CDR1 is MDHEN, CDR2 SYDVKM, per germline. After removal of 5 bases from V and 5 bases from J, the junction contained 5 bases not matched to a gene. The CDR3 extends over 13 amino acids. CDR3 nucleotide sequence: TGTGCCAGCAGTCTAGCGGTTCAGGAGACCCAGTACTTC. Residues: CASSLAVQETQYF.

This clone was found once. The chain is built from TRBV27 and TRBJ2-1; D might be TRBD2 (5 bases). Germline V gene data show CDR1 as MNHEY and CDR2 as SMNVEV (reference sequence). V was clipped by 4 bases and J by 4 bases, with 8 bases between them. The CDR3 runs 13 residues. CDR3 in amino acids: CASSYREYNEQFF. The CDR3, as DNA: TGTGCCAGCAGTTACCGGGAATACAATGAGCAGTTCTTC.

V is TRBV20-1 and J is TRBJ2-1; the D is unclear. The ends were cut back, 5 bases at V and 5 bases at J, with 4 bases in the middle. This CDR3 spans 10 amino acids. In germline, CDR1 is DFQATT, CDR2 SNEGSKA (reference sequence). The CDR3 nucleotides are TGCAGTGCTTTAGACAATGAGCAGTTCTTC. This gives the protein CSALDNEQFF.

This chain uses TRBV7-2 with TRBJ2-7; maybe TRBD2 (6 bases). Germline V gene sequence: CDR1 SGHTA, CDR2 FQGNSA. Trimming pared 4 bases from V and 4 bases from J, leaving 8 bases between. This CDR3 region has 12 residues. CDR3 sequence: CASSWDWYEQYF. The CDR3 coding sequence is TGTGCCAGCAGCTGGGACTGGTACGAGCAGTACTTC.

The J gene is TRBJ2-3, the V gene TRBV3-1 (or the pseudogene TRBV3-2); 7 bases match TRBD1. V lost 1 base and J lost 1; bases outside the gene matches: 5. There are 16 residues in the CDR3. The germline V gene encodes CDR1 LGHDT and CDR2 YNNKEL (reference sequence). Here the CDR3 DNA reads TGTGCCAGCAGCCAAGTAGCAGGGGGAGGCACAGATACGCAGTATTTT. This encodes CASSQVAGGGTDTQYF.

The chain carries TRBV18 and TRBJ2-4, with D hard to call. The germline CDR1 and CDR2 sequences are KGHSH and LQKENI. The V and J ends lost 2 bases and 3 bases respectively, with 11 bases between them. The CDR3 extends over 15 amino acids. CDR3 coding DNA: TGTGCCAGCTCACCAGTCGAATTCGGCAAAAACATTCAGTACTTC. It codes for CASSPVEFGKNIQYF.

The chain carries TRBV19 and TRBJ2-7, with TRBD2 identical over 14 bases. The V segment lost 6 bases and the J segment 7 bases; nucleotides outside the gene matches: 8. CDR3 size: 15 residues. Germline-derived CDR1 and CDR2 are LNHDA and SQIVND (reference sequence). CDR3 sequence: CASSRLAGGPREQYF. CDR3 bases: TGTGCCAGTAGCCGACTAGCGGGAGGGCCCCGGGAGCAGTACTTC.

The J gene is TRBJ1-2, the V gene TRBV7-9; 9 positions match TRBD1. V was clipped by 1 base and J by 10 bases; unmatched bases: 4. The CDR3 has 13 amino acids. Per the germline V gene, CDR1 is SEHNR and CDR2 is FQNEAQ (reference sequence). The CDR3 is CASSLDRGPHYTF. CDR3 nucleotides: TGTGCCAGCAGCTTAGACAGGGGGCCCCACTACACCTTC.

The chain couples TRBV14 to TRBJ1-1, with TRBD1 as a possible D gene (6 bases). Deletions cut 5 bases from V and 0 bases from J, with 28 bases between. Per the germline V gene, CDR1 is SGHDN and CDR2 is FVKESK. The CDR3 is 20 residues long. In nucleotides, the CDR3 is TGTGCCAGCAGCGAGAAGATCGGGGGGCCCCTGAGCGGGATGAACACTGAAGCTTTCTTT. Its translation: CASSEKIGGPLSGMNTEAFF.

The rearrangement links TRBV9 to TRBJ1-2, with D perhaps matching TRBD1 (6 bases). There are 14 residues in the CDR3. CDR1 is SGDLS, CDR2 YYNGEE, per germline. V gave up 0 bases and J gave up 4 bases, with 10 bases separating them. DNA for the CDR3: TGTGCCAGCAGCGTAGGCCAGGGGCCCTATGGCTACACCTTC. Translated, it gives CASSVGQGPYGYTF.

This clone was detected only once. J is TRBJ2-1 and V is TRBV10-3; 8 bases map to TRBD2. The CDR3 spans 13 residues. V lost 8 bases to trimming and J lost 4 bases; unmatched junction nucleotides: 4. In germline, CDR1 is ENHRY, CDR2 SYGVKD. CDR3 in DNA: TGTGCCATCTCGGTAGCGGGATACAATGAGCAGTTCTTC. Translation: CAISVAGYNEQFF.

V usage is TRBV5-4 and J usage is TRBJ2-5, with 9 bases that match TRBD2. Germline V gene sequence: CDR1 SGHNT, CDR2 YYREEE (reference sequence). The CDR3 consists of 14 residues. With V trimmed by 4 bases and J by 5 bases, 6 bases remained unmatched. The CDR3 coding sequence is TGTGCCAGCAGCCAACAGACTAGCGGTGAGACCCAGTACTTC. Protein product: CASSQQTSGETQYF.

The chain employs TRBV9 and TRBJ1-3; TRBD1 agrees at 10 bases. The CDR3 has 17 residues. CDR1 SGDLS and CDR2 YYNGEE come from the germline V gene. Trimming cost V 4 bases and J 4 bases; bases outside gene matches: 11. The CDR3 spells CASSRHDRGLWGNTIYF. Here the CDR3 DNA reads TGTGCCAGCAGCCGACATGACAGGGGGCTGTGGGGAAACACCATATATTTT. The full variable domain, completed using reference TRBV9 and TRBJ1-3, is DSGVTQTPKHLITATGQRVTLRCSPRSGDLSVYWYQQSLDQGLQFLIQYYNGEERAKGNILERFSAQQFPDLHSELNLSSLELGDSALYFCASSRHDRGLWGNTIYFGEGSWLTVV.

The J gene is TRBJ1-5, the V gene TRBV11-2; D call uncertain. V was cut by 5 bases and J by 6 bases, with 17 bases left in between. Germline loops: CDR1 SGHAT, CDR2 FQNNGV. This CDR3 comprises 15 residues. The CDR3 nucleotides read TGTGCCAGCAGCCCGGTAGACGGACTGAGTCAGCCCCAGCATTTT. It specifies CASSPVDGLSQPQHF.

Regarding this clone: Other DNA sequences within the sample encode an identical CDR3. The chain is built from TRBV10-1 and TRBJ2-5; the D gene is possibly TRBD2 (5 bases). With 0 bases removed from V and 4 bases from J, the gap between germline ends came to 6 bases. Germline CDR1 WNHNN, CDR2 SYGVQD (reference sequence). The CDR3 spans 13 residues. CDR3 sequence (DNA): TGCGCCAGCAGTGAGTCAGGGAGAGAGACCCAGTACTTC. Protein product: CASSESGRETQYF.

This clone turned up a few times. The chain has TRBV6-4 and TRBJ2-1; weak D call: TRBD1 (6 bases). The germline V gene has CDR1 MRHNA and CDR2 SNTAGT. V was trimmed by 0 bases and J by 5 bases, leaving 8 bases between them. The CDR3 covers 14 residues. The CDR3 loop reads CASSDSGANNEQFF. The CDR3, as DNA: TGTGCCAGCAGTGACTCGGGGGCTAACAATGAGCAGTTCTTC.

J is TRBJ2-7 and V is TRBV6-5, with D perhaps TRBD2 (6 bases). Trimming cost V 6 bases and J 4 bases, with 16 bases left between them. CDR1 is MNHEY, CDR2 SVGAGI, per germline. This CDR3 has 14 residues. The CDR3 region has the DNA TGTGCCAGCAGGCGGGACCGACTCCTATACGAGCAGTACTTC. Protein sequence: CASRRDRLLYEQYF.

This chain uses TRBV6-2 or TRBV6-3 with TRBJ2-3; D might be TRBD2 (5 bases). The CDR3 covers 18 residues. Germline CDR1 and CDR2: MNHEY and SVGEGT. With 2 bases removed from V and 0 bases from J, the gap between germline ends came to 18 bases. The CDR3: CASSYDQARLLSTDTQYF. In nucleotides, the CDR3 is TGTGCCAGCAGTTACGATCAAGCGAGACTACTTAGCACAGATACGCAGTATTTT.

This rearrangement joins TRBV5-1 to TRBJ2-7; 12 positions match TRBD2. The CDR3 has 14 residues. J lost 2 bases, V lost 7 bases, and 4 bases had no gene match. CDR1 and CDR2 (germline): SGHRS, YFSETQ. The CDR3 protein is CASRGLAGTYEQYF. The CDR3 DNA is TGCGCCAGCCGCGGACTAGCGGGAACCTACGAGCAGTACTTC.

CDR3 residues: CASSFGLTYNEQFF. In nucleotides, the CDR3 is TGTGCCAGCAGTTTCGGACTAACCTACAATGAGCAGTTCTTC. The rearrangement joins TRBV27 to TRBJ2-1; D may be TRBD2 (6 bases). Looked up from germline, CDR1 is MNHEY and CDR2 is SMNVEV (reference sequence). The V and J ends lost 3 bases and 2 bases respectively, with 8 bases between them. CDR3 length: 14 residues.

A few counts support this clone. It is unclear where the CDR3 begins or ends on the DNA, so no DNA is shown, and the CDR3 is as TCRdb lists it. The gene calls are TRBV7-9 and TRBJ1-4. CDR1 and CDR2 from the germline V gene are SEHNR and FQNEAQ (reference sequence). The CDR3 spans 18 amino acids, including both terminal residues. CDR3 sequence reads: CASSSSGEDPIANEKLFF.